This TCR beta chain was retrieved from a study of human T cells and chemical hapten exposure (dated by TCRdb to about 2021). In terms of the full investigation: For sensitization, 2% DPC in acetone was applied to a roughly 2 cm by roughly 2 cm area of upper inner arm skin. Throughout the study period of 20 to 25 weeks, patients also received therapeutic DPC doses to the scalp every week. Patch testing was done on the upper back using Finn chambers containing 0.01% DPC, and results were scored after 6 days according to International Contact Dermatitis Research Group standards. Most of the patients in the cohort were female, and the cohort covered alopecia areata with under or over 50% scalp involvement, alopecia totalis and alopecia universalis. Libraries were combined into a pool for sequencing, and differences in TCR yield between samples came mainly from small differences in library volumes within the pool. The study tracked peripheral blood TCR repertoire changes in vivo during primary and secondary sensitization to the hapten diphenylcyclopropenone (DPC) in alopecia patients. Blood samples were taken from patients before sensitization (week 0) and at 2, 6 and about 24 weeks after DPC sensitization. For TCR sequencing, blood came from about 29 alopecia patients at anywhere from one to four time points (pre-sensitization, 2, 6 and 24 weeks).

The study at large found these results: After repeated subsampling, the strength of the expansion versus patch-test correlation and the threshold at which it became significant changed. Alopecia, a presumed autoimmune disease, was present in all patients, so the immune response of the patients might differ from that of healthy individuals. A positive correlation was found between the number of PT1 expanded TCRs and patch test score, with significance reached at thresholds 8, 16 and 32 but not 4. Compared with pre-sensitization or healthy control sets, expanded TCRs formed significantly more large CDR3 similarity clusters, which is consistent with antigen-driven responses. The number of TCRs above 1 in 1000 frequency did not change with DPC sensitization; there was no evidence of global repertoire structure alterations.

Reading the label with the study, this specimen's time point is: patch test 1, 2 weeks after DPC sensitization. The sample's treatment or condition label, in plain terms: therapeutic diphenylcyclopropenone sensitization with weekly scalp DPC. Blood at each patch-test visit was drawn before the patch test was applied. Patients were eligible if aged 18 to 70, diagnosed with alopecia and judged suitable for DPC therapy, and pregnant patients were excluded. Unfractionated whole blood was collected in Tempus Blood RNA tubes, and total RNA was extracted from that blood. This clonotype was observed many times. Its antigen remains undetermined. No base quality values were provided; no much bigger clone lies one nucleotide off. The junction carries 6 bases between V and J, which are trimmed by 3 bases and 4 bases respectively. CDR1 and CDR2, per the germline V gene, are SGHVS and FNYEAQ. Taken from cysteine to phenylalanine, the CDR3 has 12 residues. The sequence is cut down to CDR3 DNA, 36 bases in frame from base 1.

Library prep was done by RACE. The reads were generated on a NextSeq 500. Library preparation attached unique molecular identifiers to individual cDNA molecules for quantitative, reproducible TCR counting. From each blood RNA sample, both TCR alpha and TCR beta chains were sequenced. The authors processed their data as follows. A median of around 100,000 TCRs per sample was observed, with a range of roughly 20,000 to 750,000. The Decombinator software suite was used to annotate V, J and CDR3 in the TCR reads. For the PS versus PT1 abundance plots, all samples were subsampled to the same number of TCRs (28,000). TCRs were defined as expanded if absent before sensitization and observed at least eight times at the 2-week time point. Starting from the raw public reads, TCRdb applied fastp trimming at Q25, assembled clones with MiXCR and retained in-frame beta chains. Under each unique CDR3 protein, matching rows form one entry showing the most common genes and DNA. These V and J calls rely on TCRdb rather than the paper's analysis. In all, the sample holds about 340,000 distinct CDR3 sequences, and around 6.9% of those were seen once. The ten largest clones represent 8% to 9% of the sample.

The V gene is TRBV7-6 and the J gene is TRBJ1-1, with the D gene call left open. The sample consisted of whole blood, taken in connection with sensitization to the hapten diphenylcyclopropenone (DPC). The clonotype comes from a woman aged 18-29 years with alopecia areata. Some clones in this sample may be carry-over from other donors' samples. Here the CDR3 is given as CASSFSGTEAFF. Read as DNA, the sequence is TGTGCCAGCAGCTTCTCGGGCACTGAAGCTTTCTTT.